The next 20 T cell receptor beta chains were all read from a single sample in a study of T cell changes during pregnancy in multiple sclerosis (dated by TCRdb to about 2019). The library was prepared using the immunoSEQ multiplex PCR assay. Drawn from immuneACCESS, this table holds only the in-frame rearrangements with V and J called that TCRdb kept. Clones are partly lost; checked studies trace under half to an unresolved V gene and leave the rest unexplained. The sample table records fewer than 40,000 clones; 90% of these occur just once. Roughly 4.7% of the sample is in the top ten clones. This specimen consisted of CD8+ T cells from peripheral blood mononuclear cells, obtained after pregnancy. These TCRs come from a female donor with multiple sclerosis, enrolled in a pregnancy study.

This chain connects TRBV4-3 to TRBJ2-7; 10 bases fit TRBD2. Germline V gene data show CDR1 as LGHNA and CDR2 as YSLEER. The CDR3 has 15 residues. J was trimmed by 5 bases and V by 5 bases; bases with no gene match: 9. DNA of the CDR3: TGCGCCAGCAGCACACCCGGGACTAGCGTGGACGAGCAGTACTTC. This codes for CASSTPGTSVDEQYF.

This clone was observed a few times. The chain combines TRBV28 with TRBJ2-7; 7 bases line up with TRBD1. The CDR3 totals 15 residues. Unmatched junction bases numbered 8, after V lost 3 bases and J lost 3 bases. CDR1 is MDHEN and CDR2 is SYDVKM in the germline V gene. The CDR3 DNA follows: TGTGCCAGCAGTTTTCAACCGACAGGGAGCTACGAGCAGTACTTC. This codes for CASSFQPTGSYEQYF.

The V and J genes are TRBV4-3 and TRBJ2-1; 7 bases agree with TRBD1. The V gene end was trimmed by 1 base and the J gene end by 6 bases; junction bases not matched to a gene: 12. The CDR3 consists of 17 residues. CDR1 and CDR2 from the germline V gene are LGHNA and YSLEER. CDR3 nucleotides: TGCGCCAGCAGCCAAGCTTCGACAGGGCTCCCGGTCAATGAGCAGTTCTTC. This translates into CASSQASTGLPVNEQFF.

The chain carries TRBV19 and TRBJ1-1, with D perhaps TRBD1 (5 bases). There are 17 residues in the CDR3. Germline CDR1 reads LNHDA; CDR2 reads SQIVND (reference sequence). V lost 2 bases and J 1 base, leaving 17 bases between the germline ends. Here the CDR3 reads CASSILRGRGANTEAFF. CDR3 nucleotides: TGTGCCAGTAGTATATTGCGGGGCCGAGGAGCGAACACTGAAGCTTTCTTT.

CDR3 coding DNA: TGTGCCAGCAGCTGGACTAGCGGGGGTACCTACAATGAGCAGTTCTTC. Its protein product is CASSWTSGGTYNEQFF. J is TRBJ2-1 and V is TRBV7-3; 13 bases line up with TRBD2. Germline values: CDR1 SGHTA, CDR2 FQGTGA. The CDR3 has 16 amino acids. V shed 4 bases, J shed 2 bases, and the junction held 2 bases outside the gene matches.

The chain has TRBV5-4 and TRBJ2-3; 7 positions match TRBD1. The V segment lost 2 bases and the J segment 3 bases; nucleotides outside the gene matches: 12. The CDR3 is made up of 17 amino acids. Germline CDR1 SGHNT, CDR2 YYREEE (reference sequence). CDR3 in amino acids: CASSFPNRGPLTDTQYF. The CDR3 region has the DNA TGTGCCAGCAGCTTTCCGAACAGGGGACCCCTTACAGATACGCAGTATTTT.

This sequence joins TRBV5-1 and TRBJ1-2; D remains ambiguous. V was shortened by 3 bases and J by 5 bases, with 8 bases between the two germline ends. CDR1 and CDR2 (germline): SGHRS, YFSETQ. The CDR3 is 12 residues long. The CDR3 sequence is CASSSQLYGYTF. The CDR3 DNA reads as TGCGCCAGCAGCTCCCAACTGTATGGCTACACCTTC.

V and J are TRBV4-3 and TRBJ1-5; no reliable D call. Germline-derived CDR1 and CDR2 are LGHNA and YSLEER. The CDR3 loop spans 15 amino acids. V lost 1 base and J 3 bases, leaving 10 bases between the germline ends. DNA for the CDR3: TGCGCCAGCAGCCAAGTTGCGGGGTCCAATCAGCCCCAGCATTTT. It is translated as CASSQVAGSNQPQHF.

This clone was seen only a few times. V gene TRBV5-6 combines with J gene TRBJ1-1; D is unclear. The CDR3 has 12 amino acids. Trimming cost V 8 bases and J 4 bases, with 12 bases left between them. CDR1 is SGHDT and CDR2 is YYEEEE in the germline V gene. The CDR3 DNA is TGTGCCAGTAGGAGAGGATTCACTGAAGCTTTCTTT. Translation gives CASRRGFTEAFF.

The chain combines TRBV29-1 with TRBJ1-1, with D maybe TRBD1 (6 bases). Trimming shortened V by 4 bases and J by 6 bases, and 15 bases separated the two germline ends. Germline CDR1 is SQVTM and CDR2 is ANQGSEA. CDR3 length equals 13 residues. The CDR3 sequence is CSVGTGGSPEAFF. Written as DNA, the CDR3 is TGCAGCGTTGGGACGGGGGGCTCGCCTGAAGCTTTCTTT.

The chain carries TRBV21-1 and TRBJ2-2; TRBD1 is taken as the D call from the table, unchecked against the DNA. TRBV21-1 is classified as a pseudogene. The CDR3 consists of 14 residues. CDR3 DNA: TGTGCCAGCAGCAAAGCAGGGGGCACCGGGGAGCTGTTTTTT. It translates to CASSKAGGTGELFF.

The rearrangement links TRBV11-2 to TRBJ2-7; TRBD1 aligns across 9 bases. Trimming removed 5 bases from V and 5 bases from J; junction bases left unmatched: 10. The germline V gene has CDR1 SGHAT and CDR2 FQNNGV. The CDR3 is 15 amino acids. The CDR3 nucleotides are TGTGCCAGCAGCGGATCCACAGGGGGCTACCACGAGCAGTACTTC. It translates to CASSGSTGGYHEQYF.

V and J are TRBV9 and TRBJ1-1; D gene ambiguous. Germline values: CDR1 SGDLS, CDR2 YYNGEE. V lost 4 bases and J 5 bases, leaving 12 bases between the germline ends. This CDR3 has 13 residues. Here the CDR3 DNA reads TGTGCCAGCAGCCCCCGCTTCGGGACTGAAGCTTTCTTT. This sequence encodes CASSPRFGTEAFF.

The chain couples TRBV11-2 to TRBJ1-5; D might be TRBD1 (6 bases). The CDR3 length is 14 residues. The germline gives CDR1 SGHAT, CDR2 FQNNGV. V lost 5 bases, J lost 3 bases, and 11 bases lay in between. DNA of the CDR3: TGTGCCAGCAGCCCGGGGGGGGCCAATCAGCCCCAGCATTTT. It translates to CASSPGGANQPQHF.

The V call is TRBV19, the J call TRBJ1-5; no reliable D call. Germline lookup yields CDR1 LNHDA and CDR2 SQIVND (reference sequence). V shed 8 bases and J shed 5 bases, with 7 bases lying between them. The CDR3 spans 11 residues. The CDR3 DNA is TGTGCCAGTGGAGAAGATCAGCCCCAGCATTTT. It translates to CASGEDQPQHF.

The gene calls are TRBV4-3 and TRBJ1-1; weak D call: TRBD1 (5 bases). Trimming shortened V by 0 bases and J by 4 bases, and 15 bases separated the two germline ends. This CDR3 is 16 amino acids long. Germline CDR1 is LGHNA and CDR2 is YSLEER. CDR3 sequence: CASSQDRGSAATEAFF. The CDR3 bases are TGCGCCAGCAGCCAAGATCGGGGGTCGGCGGCCACTGAAGCTTTCTTT.

The chain employs TRBV9 and TRBJ1-2; no reliable D call. CDR1 is SGDLS and CDR2 is YYNGEE in the germline V gene. CDR3 length equals 12 residues. Deletions cut 3 bases from V and 1 base from J, with 4 bases between. The CDR3 DNA reads as TGTGCCAGCAGCGGCGATAACTATGGCTACACCTTC. Protein product: CASSGDNYGYTF.

The genes are TRBV4-3 and TRBJ2-1, with D tentatively TRBD1 (6 bases). CDR3 length: 16 amino acids. CDR1 and CDR2 (germline): LGHNA, YSLEER. The V end lost 4 bases, the J end lost 4 bases, and 17 bases lay between the germline ends. The CDR3 reads CASSPAGTSSYNEQFF. The CDR3 region has the DNA TGCGCCAGCAGCCCCGCCGGGACATCCTCTTACAATGAGCAGTTCTTC.

DNA for the CDR3: TGCAGCGTTGAAGTTGAGAACAGGGGAAATGAGCAGTTCTTC. The encoded protein is CSVEVENRGNEQFF. The genes are TRBV29-1 and TRBJ2-1, with 7 bases identical to TRBD1. The CDR3 is 14 residues long. Germline-derived CDR1 and CDR2 are SQVTM and ANQGSEA. V dropped 1 base and J dropped 7; count of bases not matched to a gene: 7.

The chain links TRBV19 to TRBJ2-1; 8 bases agree with TRBD2. The trim removed 3 bases at V and 5 bases at J, leaving 6 bases unmatched. Germline CDR1 and CDR2: LNHDA and SQIVND (reference sequence). The CDR3 consists of 15 residues. CDR3 residues: CASSIERGPHNEQFF. The CDR3 DNA reads TGTGCCAGTAGTATTGAGCGGGGGCCTCACAATGAGCAGTTCTTC.